This T cell receptor (beta chain) was identified during a study of cytomegalovirus exposure and HLA in healthy donors. Study results and caveats: Apparent HLA restriction characterized most CMV-associated TCR beta chains in a later analysis. Earlier results showed most TCR beta V segments being productive about 87% or about 30% of the time. Available immune exposure information covered CMV serostatus only.

V was clipped by 4 bases and J by 5 bases, with 17 bases between them. Germline lookup yields CDR1 LNHDA and CDR2 SQIVND (reference sequence). The CDR3 length is 15 residues. The PCR ran on 60 Vbeta and 13 Jbeta primers. In the authors' methods: In a later analysis, some 80 million unique TCR beta chains included roughly 11 million shared by two or more donors. Sequencing used immunoSEQ multiplex PCR; TCRdb keeps in-frame clones, though not all of them. That table is the source of V, J and clone size, and D and trimming were worked out from the DNA. The sample lists 120,000 or so clones, about 70% occurring once. On this clone: Antigen: not known.

Sequencing input: PBMCs. The chain has TRBV19 and TRBJ1-2; TRBD1 is a possible D gene (5 bases). The clonotype was recovered from a woman between 40 and 55 years old in good health and CMV-seronegative. CDR3 DNA sequence: TGTGCCAGTAGTACCCCCGACAGCGTACTGTATGGCTACACCTTC. Translating it yields CASSTPDSVLYGYTF.